These 5 T cell receptor beta chains originate from one sample sequenced in a study of cytomegalovirus exposure and HLA in healthy donors. 60 Vbeta and 13 Jbeta primers were used in PCR. TCRdb's table, derived via immunoSEQ multiplex PCR, lists solely in-frame clones and lacks some. The sample consists of around 69,000 clones, over 60% of them appearing once. The source material was PBMCs. The receptors were sampled from a man aged 40-49 years in good health and CMV-seropositive.

This chain joins TRBV19 and TRBJ2-3, with D maybe TRBD2 (6 bases). Trimming shortened V by 5 bases and J by 0 bases, and 12 bases separated the two germline ends. Germline V gene sequence: CDR1 LNHDA, CDR2 SQIVND (reference sequence). The CDR3 totals 15 residues. The CDR3 DNA reads TGTGCCAGTAGTGGGGCGGGGTCTAGCACAGATACGCAGTATTTT. Its protein product is CASSGAGSSTDTQYF.

This sequence joins TRBV6-1 and TRBJ2-7; TRBD1 aligns across 11 bases. From germline, CDR1 is MNHNS and CDR2 SASEGT. There are 16 residues in the CDR3. Trimming took 3 bases from V and 3 from J; bases not matched to a gene: 7. The CDR3 region is CASSEGQGDASYEQYF. The DNA of the CDR3 is TGTGCCAGCAGTGAGGGACAGGGGGACGCCAGCTACGAGCAGTACTTC.

The gene calls are TRBV27 and TRBJ2-2; maybe TRBD2 (6 bases). With 5 bases removed from V and 1 base from J, the gap between germline ends came to 17 bases. The germline V gene encodes CDR1 MNHEY and CDR2 SMNVEV (reference sequence). The CDR3 extends over 17 amino acids. CDR3: CASSQQVAVQNTGELFF. CDR3 DNA: TGTGCCAGCAGTCAGCAGGTAGCGGTTCAGAACACCGGGGAGCTGTTTTTT.

The rearrangement joins TRBV27 to TRBJ1-5, with D uncertain. The germline CDR1 and CDR2 sequences are MNHEY and SMNVEV (reference sequence). The CDR3 loop spans 12 amino acids. V gave up 6 bases and J gave up 7 bases, with 10 bases separating them. CDR3 amino acids: CASRSRNQPQHF. The CDR3 DNA reads as TGTGCCAGCAGAAGCAGGAACCAGCCCCAGCATTTT.

V and J are TRBV28 and TRBJ1-1, with D maybe TRBD1 (5 bases). The CDR3 contains 11 residues. V was trimmed by 7 bases and J by 4 bases, leaving 7 bases between them. The germline V gene encodes CDR1 MDHEN and CDR2 SYDVKM. In nucleotides, the CDR3 is TGTGCCAGCATTAGGGGCACTGAAGCTTTCTTT. This encodes CASIRGTEAFF.